The sequence of this T cell receptor (beta chain) was determined in a study of blood T cell repertoires in COVID-19. Produced via immunoSEQ multiplex PCR; TCRdb's table is partial and in-frame only. This sample has 43,000 or so clones, with about 91% found just once. This clonotype was obtained from a man aged 60 to 75 with active COVID-19. Sequenced material: peripheral blood.

DNA of the CDR3: TGTGCCAGCAGCTTGGGACAGAACCACCAGACAGATACGCAGTATTTT. Amino acid sequence: CASSLGQNHQTDTQYF. The V and J genes are TRBV5-8 and TRBJ2-3; D is perhaps TRBD1 (5 bases). The CDR3 has 16 amino acids. Germline CDR1 SGHTS, CDR2 YDEGEE. V gave up 0 bases and J gave up 3 bases, with 14 bases separating them.